Below, 5 T cell receptor beta chains from the same sample are listed, as sequenced in a study of shared clonotypes between healthy human individuals. As defined, naive CD8 cells were CD45RO-negative and positively selected for CCR7, with terminally differentiated effector memory CD45RA+ cells excluded. TCRdb keeps only in-frame clones here, not all; method: immunoSEQ multiplex PCR. The sample lists about 2,100,000 clones; about 93% were seen once. Sequenced material: naive CD8+ T cells from PBMCs. The receptors originated from a man aged 18 to 29 in good health. Some clones in this sample may be carry-over from other donors' samples.

This clone occurred a few times. The chain has TRBV9 and TRBJ1-3; TRBD1 matches at 8 bases. Looked up from germline, CDR1 is SGDLS and CDR2 is YYNGEE. This CDR3 has 17 amino acids. The V and J ends lost 0 bases and 4 bases, in that order; junction bases with no gene match: 9. CDR3 protein: CASSVGDRPSGGNTIYF. The CDR3 bases are TGTGCCAGCAGCGTAGGGGACAGGCCGTCCGGGGGAAACACCATATATTTT.

The rearrangement uses TRBV28 and TRBJ2-5, with TRBD2 matching over 10 bases. The J segment lost 0 bases and the V segment lost 2 bases, leaving 12 bases of the junction unmatched. Germline CDR1 and CDR2: MDHEN and SYDVKM. The CDR3 consists of 19 residues. The chain's CDR3 is CASSLLKYPTSGYQETQYF. The DNA of the CDR3 is TGTGCCAGCAGTTTACTTAAGTACCCGACTAGCGGGTACCAAGAGACCCAGTACTTC.

The chain joins TRBV5-8 to TRBJ2-1; TRBD1 matches at 7 bases. J lost 8 bases, V lost 4 bases, and 6 bases had no gene match. CDR3 size: 13 residues. Germline CDR1 and CDR2: SGHTS and YDEGEE. The CDR3: CASSNEGAYEQFF. CDR3 nucleotide sequence: TGTGCCAGCAGCAACGAGGGGGCCTATGAGCAGTTCTTC.

The chain employs TRBV10-3 and TRBJ2-3; a weak D match, TRBD2 (6 bases). The CDR3 length is 16 residues. Germline loops: CDR1 ENHRY, CDR2 SYGVKD. Trimming removed 4 bases from V and 0 bases from J, with 14 bases in between. This CDR3 is CAISVSSGYSTDTQYF. In nucleotides, the CDR3 is TGTGCCATCAGTGTATCGAGCGGGTACAGCACAGATACGCAGTATTTT.

This rearrangement joins TRBV19 to TRBJ2-1; the match to TRBD2 covers 7 bases. Germline CDR1 is LNHDA and CDR2 is SQIVND (reference sequence). The CDR3 is 14 amino acids. V was pared by 5 bases and J by 3 bases, with 4 bases of the junction left unmatched. The DNA for the CDR3 is TGTGCCAGTAGTTGGCGGGGGAACTACAATGAGCAGTTCTTC. Translated, it gives CASSWRGNYNEQFF.